This T cell receptor (beta chain) emerged from a study of T cells after yellow fever vaccination. Study-wide points: Across the CD4 and CD8 compartments, a small share of clonotypes was present in both. In post-booster samples, most primary-vaccination clones reappeared (96% CD4, approximately 91% CD8).

5'RACE template switching generated TCR cDNA, adding a universal primer site and UMIs. Via MiXCR, TCRdb re-called the 5' RACE reads, giving one row per CDR3 protein. The data show about 120,000 distinct CDR3 sequences, roughly 7.2% seen once. Germline CDR1 and CDR2: PRHDT and FYEKMQ (reference sequence). V trimming: 2 bases; J trimming: 7 bases; junction bases outside the gene matches: 1. This CDR3 is built from 13 residues. In its sample, this clonotype was seen a few times. Its target is unknown. This chain connects TRBV13 to TRBJ2-4, with TRBD1 matching 8 bases. This TCR was recovered from a man aged 18-30 years who received the YFV17D yellow fever vaccine. Material: CD4+ T cells sorted from PBMCs, obtained about 49 days after the first yellow fever vaccination. CDR3 in amino acids: CASSLQGANIQYF. The DNA of the CDR3 is TGTGCCAGCAGCTTACAGGGGGCGAACATTCAGTACTTC. Looking up the rest from reference TRBV13 and TRBJ2-4 gives the full variable domain: AAGVIQSPRHLIKEKRETATLKCYPIPRHDTVYWYQQGPGQDPQFLISFYEKMQSDKGSIPDRFSAQQFSDYHSELNMSSLELGDSALYFCASSLQGANIQYFGAGTRLSVL.